This TCR beta chain was recorded in a study of control samples from healthy donors and cancer patients. The CDR3 runs 16 residues. The V and J ends lost 1 base and 7 bases, in that order; junction bases with no gene match: 7. Per germline, CDR1 MGHDK and CDR2 SYGVNS. Method: immunoSEQ multiplex PCR; TCRdb's copy keeps in-frame clones and lacks some. The top ten clones hold around 2.3% of a sample with roughly 100,000 clones, 90% to 95% of them seen once. The clonotype comes from a woman aged 18-30 years in good health. This chain links TRBV25-1 with TRBJ1-6; 7 bases match TRBD1. The sequenced sample was blood. CDR3 sequence: CASSELEGAGNSPLHF. The CDR3 coding sequence is TGTGCCAGCAGTGAATTGGAGGGGGCGGGAAATTCACCCCTCCACTTT.